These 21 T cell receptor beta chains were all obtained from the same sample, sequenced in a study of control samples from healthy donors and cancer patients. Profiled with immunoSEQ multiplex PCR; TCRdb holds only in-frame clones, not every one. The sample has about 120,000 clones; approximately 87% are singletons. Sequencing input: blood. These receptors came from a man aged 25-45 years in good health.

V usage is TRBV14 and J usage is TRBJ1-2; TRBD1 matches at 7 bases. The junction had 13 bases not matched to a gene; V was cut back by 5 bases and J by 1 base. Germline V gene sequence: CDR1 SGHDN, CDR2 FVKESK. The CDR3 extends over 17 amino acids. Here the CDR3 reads CASSTRQGSWVNYGYTF. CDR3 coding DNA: TGTGCCAGCAGCACCCGACAGGGAAGTTGGGTTAACTATGGCTACACCTTC. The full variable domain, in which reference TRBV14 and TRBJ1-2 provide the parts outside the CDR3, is EAGVTQFPSHSVIEKGQTVTLRCDPISGHDNLYWYRRVMGKEIKFLLHFVKESKQDESGMPNNRFLAERTGGTYSTLKVQPAELEDSGVYFCASSTRQGSWVNYGYTFGSGTRLTVV.

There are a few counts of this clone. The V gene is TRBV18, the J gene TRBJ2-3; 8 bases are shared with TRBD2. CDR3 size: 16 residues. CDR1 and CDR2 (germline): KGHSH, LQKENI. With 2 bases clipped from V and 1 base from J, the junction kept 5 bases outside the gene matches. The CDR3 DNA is TGTGCCAGCTCACCAGTTCTTAGCGGGGGCACAGATACGCAGTATTTT. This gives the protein CASSPVLSGGTDTQYF.

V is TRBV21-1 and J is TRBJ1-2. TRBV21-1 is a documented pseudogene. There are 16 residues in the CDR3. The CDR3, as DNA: TGTGCCAGCAGCACTTACCACAGTTGGCGGTTCTATGGCTACACCTTC. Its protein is CASSTYHSWRFYGYTF.

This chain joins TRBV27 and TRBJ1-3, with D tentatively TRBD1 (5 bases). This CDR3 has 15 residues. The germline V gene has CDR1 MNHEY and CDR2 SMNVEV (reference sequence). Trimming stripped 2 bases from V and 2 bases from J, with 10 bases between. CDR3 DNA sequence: TGTGCCAGCAGTTTAGAAGGGGCGGCTGGAAACACCATATATTTT. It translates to CASSLEGAAGNTIYF.

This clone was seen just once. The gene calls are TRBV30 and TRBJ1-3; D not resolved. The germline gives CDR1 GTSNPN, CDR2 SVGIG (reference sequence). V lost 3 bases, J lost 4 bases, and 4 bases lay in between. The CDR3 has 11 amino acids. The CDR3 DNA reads TGTGCCTGGAGCCTGGGAAACACCATATATTTT. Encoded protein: CAWSLGNTIYF.

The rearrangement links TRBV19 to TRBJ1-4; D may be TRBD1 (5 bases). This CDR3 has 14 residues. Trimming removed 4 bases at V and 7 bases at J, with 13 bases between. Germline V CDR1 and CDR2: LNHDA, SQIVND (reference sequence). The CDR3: CASSRARDAEKLFF. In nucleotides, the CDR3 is TGTGCCAGTAGTAGAGCCAGGGATGCTGAAAAACTGTTTTTT.

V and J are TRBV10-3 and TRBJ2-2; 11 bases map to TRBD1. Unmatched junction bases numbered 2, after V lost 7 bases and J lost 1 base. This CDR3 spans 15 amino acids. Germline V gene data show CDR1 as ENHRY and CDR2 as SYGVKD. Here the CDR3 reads CAIKGTGGNTGELFF. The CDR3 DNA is TGTGCCATCAAGGGGACAGGGGGGAACACCGGGGAGCTGTTTTTT.

CDR3 sequence: CASSRDRGRETQYF. The CDR3 region has the DNA TGTGCCAGCAGCCGGGACAGGGGGCGGGAGACCCAGTACTTC. This chain links TRBV11-2 with TRBJ2-5, with 12 positions matching TRBD1. Germline-derived CDR1 and CDR2 are SGHAT and FQNNGV. V lost 5 bases, J lost 5 bases, and 3 bases stayed unmatched. This CDR3 contains 14 residues.

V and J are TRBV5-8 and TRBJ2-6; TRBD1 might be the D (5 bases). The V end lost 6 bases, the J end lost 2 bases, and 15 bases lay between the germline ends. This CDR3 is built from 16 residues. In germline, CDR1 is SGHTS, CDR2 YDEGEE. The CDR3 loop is CASISRGKAGANVLTF. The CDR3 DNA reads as TGTGCCAGCATCTCTAGGGGAAAAGCTGGGGCCAACGTCCTGACTTTC.

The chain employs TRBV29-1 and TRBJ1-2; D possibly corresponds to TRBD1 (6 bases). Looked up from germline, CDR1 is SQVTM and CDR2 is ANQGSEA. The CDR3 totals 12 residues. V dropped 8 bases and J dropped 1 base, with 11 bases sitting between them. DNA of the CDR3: TGCAGCTCTGAGGACAGTAACTATGGCTACACCTTC. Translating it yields CSSEDSNYGYTF.

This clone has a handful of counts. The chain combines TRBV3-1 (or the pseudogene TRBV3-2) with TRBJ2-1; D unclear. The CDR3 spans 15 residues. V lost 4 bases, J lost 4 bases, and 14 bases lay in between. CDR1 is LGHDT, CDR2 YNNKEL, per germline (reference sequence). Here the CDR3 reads CASSRRSWGYNEQFF. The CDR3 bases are TGTGCCAGCAGCCGACGTAGCTGGGGATACAATGAGCAGTTCTTC.

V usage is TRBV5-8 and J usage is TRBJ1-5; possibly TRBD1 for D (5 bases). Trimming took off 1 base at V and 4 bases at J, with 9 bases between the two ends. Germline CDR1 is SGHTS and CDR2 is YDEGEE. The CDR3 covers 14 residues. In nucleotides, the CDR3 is TGTGCCAGCAGCTTGAGGGGCTCAAATCAGCCCCAGCATTTT. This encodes CASSLRGSNQPQHF.

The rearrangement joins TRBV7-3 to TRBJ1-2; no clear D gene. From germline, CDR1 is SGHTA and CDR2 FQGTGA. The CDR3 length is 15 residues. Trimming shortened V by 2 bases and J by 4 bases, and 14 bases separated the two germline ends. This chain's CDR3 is CASSLRGGSLYGYTF. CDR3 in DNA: TGTGCCAGCAGCTTACGCGGCGGCAGCCTCTATGGCTACACCTTC.

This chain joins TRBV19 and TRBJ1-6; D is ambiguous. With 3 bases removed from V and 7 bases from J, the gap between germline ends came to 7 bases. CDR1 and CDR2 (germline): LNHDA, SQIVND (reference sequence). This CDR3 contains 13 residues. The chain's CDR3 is CASSIGWNSPLHF. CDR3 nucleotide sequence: TGTGCCAGTAGTATCGGGTGGAATTCACCCCTCCACTTT.

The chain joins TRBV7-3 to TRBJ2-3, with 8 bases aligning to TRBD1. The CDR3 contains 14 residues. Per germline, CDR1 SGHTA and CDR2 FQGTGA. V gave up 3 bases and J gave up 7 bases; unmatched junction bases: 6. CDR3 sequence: CASSLGQAAYTQYF. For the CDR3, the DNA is TGTGCCAGCAGCTTGGGACAGGCCGCCTATACGCAGTATTTT.

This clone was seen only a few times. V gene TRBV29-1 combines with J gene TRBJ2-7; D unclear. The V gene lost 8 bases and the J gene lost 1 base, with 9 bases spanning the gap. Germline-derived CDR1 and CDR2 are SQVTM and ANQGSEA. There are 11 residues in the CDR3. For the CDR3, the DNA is TGCAGCACAAGAAGTTCCTACGAGCAGTACTTC. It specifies CSTRSSYEQYF.

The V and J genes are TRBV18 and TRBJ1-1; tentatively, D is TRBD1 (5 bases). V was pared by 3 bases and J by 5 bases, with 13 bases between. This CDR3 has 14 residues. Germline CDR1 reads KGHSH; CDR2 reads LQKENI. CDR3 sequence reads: CASSPPGGTTEAFF. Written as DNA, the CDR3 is TGTGCCAGCTCACCTCCCGGGGGGACTACTGAAGCTTTCTTT.

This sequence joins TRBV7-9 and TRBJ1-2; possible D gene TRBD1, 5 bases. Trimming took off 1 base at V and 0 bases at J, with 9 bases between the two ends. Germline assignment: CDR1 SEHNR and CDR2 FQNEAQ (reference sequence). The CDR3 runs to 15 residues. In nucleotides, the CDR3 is TGTGCCAGCAGCTTAGGCAGGGAAGCTAACTATGGCTACACCTTC. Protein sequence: CASSLGREANYGYTF.

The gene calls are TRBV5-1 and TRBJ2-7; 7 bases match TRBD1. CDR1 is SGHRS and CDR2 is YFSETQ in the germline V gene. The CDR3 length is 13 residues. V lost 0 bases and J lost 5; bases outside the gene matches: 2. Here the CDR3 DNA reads TGCGCCAGCAGCTTGGGACAGGGCAACGAGCAGTACGTC. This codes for CASSLGQGNEQYV.

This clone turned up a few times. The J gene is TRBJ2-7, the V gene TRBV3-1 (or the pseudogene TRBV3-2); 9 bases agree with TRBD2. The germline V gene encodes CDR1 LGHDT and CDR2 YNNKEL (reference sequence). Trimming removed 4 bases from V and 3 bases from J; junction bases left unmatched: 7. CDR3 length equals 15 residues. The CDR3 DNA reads TGTGCCAGCAGCCCAAATAGCGGGGGTTTCTACGAGCAGTACGTC. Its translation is CASSPNSGGFYEQYV.

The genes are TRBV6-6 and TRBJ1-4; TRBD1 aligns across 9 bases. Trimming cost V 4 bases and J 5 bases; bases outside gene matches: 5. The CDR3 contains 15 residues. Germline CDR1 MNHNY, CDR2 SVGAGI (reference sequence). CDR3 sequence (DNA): TGTGCCAGCAGTTTGTCCGGGACAGGGAATGAAAAACTGTTTTTT. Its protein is CASSLSGTGNEKLFF.